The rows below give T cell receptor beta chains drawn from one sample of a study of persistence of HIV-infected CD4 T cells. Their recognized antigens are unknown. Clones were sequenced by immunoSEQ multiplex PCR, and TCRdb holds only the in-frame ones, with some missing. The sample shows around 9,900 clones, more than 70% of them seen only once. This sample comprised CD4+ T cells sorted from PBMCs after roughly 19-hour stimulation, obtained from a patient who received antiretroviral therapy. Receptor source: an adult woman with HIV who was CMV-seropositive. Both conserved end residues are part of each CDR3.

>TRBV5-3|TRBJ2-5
CARSLSRGSQETQYF
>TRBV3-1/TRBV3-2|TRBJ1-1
CASSPYTNTEAFF
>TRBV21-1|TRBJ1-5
CASSSRQGGPSNQPQHF
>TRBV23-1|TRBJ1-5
CASSRSGGRDQPQHF
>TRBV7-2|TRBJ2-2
CASSLATGGWTGELFF
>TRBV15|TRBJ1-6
CATSSGPVGRLGYNSPLHF
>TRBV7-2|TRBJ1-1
CASSQASDGPEAFF
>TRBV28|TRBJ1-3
CASSLGTGVGNTIYF
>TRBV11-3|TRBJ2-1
CASSPTGTSGYNEQFF
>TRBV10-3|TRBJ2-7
CAISESSGGLATYEQYF
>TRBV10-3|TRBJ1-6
CAISGQEGGNSPLHF
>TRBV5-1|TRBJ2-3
CASSLERTSDSADTQYF
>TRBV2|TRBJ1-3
CASSFTGPGNTIYF
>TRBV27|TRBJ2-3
CASSLTGPDTQYF
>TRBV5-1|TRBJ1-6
CASSLDGGANNSPLHF
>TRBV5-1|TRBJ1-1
CASSIDSYTEAFF
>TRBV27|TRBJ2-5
CASGRQVGETQYF
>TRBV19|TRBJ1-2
CASSIKVDYGYTF
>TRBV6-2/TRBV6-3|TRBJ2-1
CASSYSATGGYEQFF
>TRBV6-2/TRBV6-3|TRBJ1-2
CASSSSPGQGNYGYTF
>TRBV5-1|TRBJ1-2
CASSPDRGSRDGYTF
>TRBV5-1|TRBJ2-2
CASSLGQNTGELFF
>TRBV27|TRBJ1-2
CASSGRGIGYGYTF
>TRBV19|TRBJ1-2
CASSIVGRASGYTF
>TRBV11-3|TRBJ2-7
CASSSSPTGIEQYF
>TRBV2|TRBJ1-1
CASRARDRYTPIEAFF
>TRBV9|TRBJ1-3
CASSVEGAGNTIYF
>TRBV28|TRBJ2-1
CASSRQGPNSYNEQFF
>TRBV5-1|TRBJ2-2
CASSFRTSGGAKTNTGELFF
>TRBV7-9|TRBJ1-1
CASSSPTGLGSEAFF
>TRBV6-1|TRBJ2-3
CASSDQGTFSTDTQYF
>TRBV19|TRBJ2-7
CASSRGQGDHEQYF
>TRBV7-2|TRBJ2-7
CASSLGGSGGYEQYF
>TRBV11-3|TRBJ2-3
CASKRGALPTDTQYF
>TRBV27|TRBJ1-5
CASWGFGGGPQHF
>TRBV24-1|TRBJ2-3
CATSDPGQGTSTDTQYF
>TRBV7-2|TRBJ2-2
CASSSRQGATGELFF
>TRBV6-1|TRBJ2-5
CASSEMRDRGLETQYF
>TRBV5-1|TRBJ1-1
CASSLDRGTEAFF
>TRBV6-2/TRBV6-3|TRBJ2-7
CASTPGGGYEQYF
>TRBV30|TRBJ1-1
CAWSVGTSSSEAFF
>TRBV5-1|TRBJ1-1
CASSLEGERTEAFF
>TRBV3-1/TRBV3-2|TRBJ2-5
CASSQEGAAQETQYF
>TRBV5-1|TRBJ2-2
CASSPGGGTPATGELFF
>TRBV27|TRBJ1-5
CASSLSPSYSNQPQHF
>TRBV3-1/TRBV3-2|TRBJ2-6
CASSPPRGQANSGANVLTF